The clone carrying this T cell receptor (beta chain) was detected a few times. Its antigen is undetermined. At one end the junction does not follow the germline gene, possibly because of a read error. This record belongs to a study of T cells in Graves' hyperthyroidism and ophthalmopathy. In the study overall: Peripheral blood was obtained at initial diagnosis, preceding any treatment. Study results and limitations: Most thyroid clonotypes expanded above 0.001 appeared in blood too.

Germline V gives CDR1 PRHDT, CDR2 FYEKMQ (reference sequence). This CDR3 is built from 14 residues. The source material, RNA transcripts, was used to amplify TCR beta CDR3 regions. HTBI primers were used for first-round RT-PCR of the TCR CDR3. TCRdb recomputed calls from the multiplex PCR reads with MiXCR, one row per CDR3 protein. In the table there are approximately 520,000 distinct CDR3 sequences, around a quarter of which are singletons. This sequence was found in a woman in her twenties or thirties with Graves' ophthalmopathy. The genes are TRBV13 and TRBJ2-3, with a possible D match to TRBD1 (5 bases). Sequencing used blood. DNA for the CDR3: TGTGCCAGCAGCCTAGGACACAACACAGATACGCAGTATTTT. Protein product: CASSLGHNTDTQYF.